This T cell receptor beta chain emerged from a study of early T cells in non-severe SARS-CoV-2 infection. Overall study: Chains stayed unpaired after sequencing of bulk RNA from unsorted whole blood. General study findings and limits: The matching step, a VDJdb search, favored anti-spike CD8 responses and missed private and CD4 specificities.

This clonotype was observed many times. Its matching antigen is unknown. Germline V gene lookup returns CDR1 MNHEY and CDR2 SMNVEV (reference sequence). This CDR3 is built from 17 residues. J lost 3 bases, V lost 6 bases, and 14 bases had no gene match. Unique molecular identifiers (one per individual cDNA molecule) were attached. Via MiXCR, TCRdb re-called the 5' RACE reads, giving one row per CDR3 protein. The sample consists of tens of thousands of distinct CDR3 sequences, roughly an eighth of them appearing once. This sequence originates from an adult who was a healthcare worker with PCR-confirmed SARS-CoV-2 infection or an uninfected control (not recorded which). Here the sequenced sample was whole blood, taken at baseline. V usage is TRBV27 and J usage is TRBJ2-3; 8 bases line up with TRBD2. Here the CDR3 reads CASSPPGVAGRTDTQYF. The CDR3 region has the DNA TGTGCCAGCAGCCCACCCGGGGTAGCGGGACGGACAGATACGCAGTATTTT.